The 9 T cell receptor beta chains presented below share a single source sample, sequenced in a study of blood T cell repertoires in COVID-19. Method: immunoSEQ multiplex PCR; TCRdb's copy keeps in-frame clones and lacks some. The sample contains some 210,000 clones, 87% of which appear only once. Sequenced: PBMCs or T cells enriched from blood (not recorded which). The receptors here all came from a man in his late teens or twenties with acute COVID-19.

The chain uses TRBV5-1 and TRBJ2-7; a possible D gene is TRBD1 (5 bases). The length of the CDR3 is 13 residues. Per the germline V gene, CDR1 is SGHRS and CDR2 is YFSETQ. Trimming stripped 2 bases from V and 10 bases from J, with 16 bases between. This CDR3 is CASSLQESARQYF. Written as DNA, the CDR3 is TGCGCCAGCAGCTTACAGGAATCGGCACGTCAGTACTTC. The full variable domain, its missing parts supplied by reference TRBV5-1 and TRBJ2-7, is KAGVTQTPRYLIKTRGQQVTLSCSPISGHRSVSWYQQTPGQGLQFLFEYFSETQRNKGNFPGRFSGRQFSNSRSEMNVSTLELGDSALYLCASSLQESARQYFGPGTRLTVT.

The chain uses TRBV4-1 and TRBJ2-7, with D perhaps TRBD2 (5 bases). Germline V CDR1 and CDR2: MGHRA, YSYEKL. This CDR3 contains 14 residues. V was shortened by 4 bases and J by 6 bases, with 16 bases between the two germline ends. CDR3 coding DNA: TGCGCCAGCAGCCCGGCTGGGAGCAAGGGCGAGCAGTACTTC. Encoded protein: CASSPAGSKGEQYF.

The chain employs TRBV28 and TRBJ1-5; 8 bases are shared with TRBD1. J was trimmed by 1 base and V by 5 bases; bases with no gene match: 7. Per the germline V gene, CDR1 is MDHEN and CDR2 is SYDVKM. This CDR3 is 16 amino acids long. The CDR3, as DNA: TGTGCCAGCAGTATTTCTCAGGGGGCGAGCAATCAGCCCCAGCATTTT. It is translated as CASSISQGASNQPQHF.

The gene calls are TRBV6-4 and TRBJ2-2; a possible D gene is TRBD2 (6 bases). Trimming removed 2 bases at V and 7 bases at J, with 11 bases between. The CDR3 runs 14 residues. In germline, CDR1 is MRHNA, CDR2 SNTAGT. The CDR3 DNA reads TGTGCCAGCAGTGACCTAGCGCGAGGCGGGGAGCTGTTTTTT. It encodes CASSDLARGGELFF.

This chain connects TRBV30 to TRBJ2-3; 9 bases agree with TRBD2. In germline, CDR1 is GTSNPN, CDR2 SVGIG (reference sequence). V lost 4 bases, J lost 2 bases, and 10 bases stayed unmatched. This CDR3 has 16 amino acids. DNA of the CDR3: TGTGCCTGGAAAGGTGTAGTAGCGGGGGACACAGATACGCAGTATTTT. Protein: CAWKGVVAGDTDTQYF.

This chain links TRBV4-1 with TRBJ1-2, with TRBD1 identical over 8 bases. V trimming: 0 bases; J trimming: 1 base; junction bases outside the gene matches: 7. This CDR3 spans 17 amino acids. Germline V gene lookup returns CDR1 MGHRA and CDR2 YSYEKL. This chain's CDR3 is CASSQDPGTGFNYGYTF. The CDR3 nucleotides are TGCGCCAGCAGCCAAGATCCGGGGACAGGTTTTAACTATGGCTACACCTTC.

This chain uses TRBV30 with TRBJ1-1, with D hard to call. V was trimmed by 5 bases and J by 5 bases, leaving 9 bases between them. The CDR3 contains 11 residues. Germline V gene data show CDR1 as GTSNPN and CDR2 as SVGIG (reference sequence). The CDR3 protein is CAWGRRTEAFF. The DNA of the CDR3 is TGTGCCTGGGGAAGGAGAACTGAAGCTTTCTTT. The complete variable domain, with remaining parts taken from reference TRBV30 and TRBJ1-1, reads SQTIHQWPATLVQPVGSPLSLECTVEGTSNPNLYWYRQAAGRGLQLLFYSVGIGQISSEVPQNLSASRPQDRQFILSSKKLLLSDSGFYLCAWGRRTEAFFGQGTRLTVV.

The V and J genes are TRBV6-1 and TRBJ2-7; TRBD1 matches 12 bases. Germline values: CDR1 MNHNS, CDR2 SASEGT. This CDR3 has 16 amino acids. Losses at the gene ends were 1 base for V and 5 bases for J; bases not matched to a gene: 6. CDR3 bases: TGTGCCAGCAGTGAAGAAGAGGGACAGGGGGCGGACGAGCAGTACTTC. Residues: CASSEEEGQGADEQYF.

The chain carries TRBV28 and TRBJ2-5; TRBD2 is a possible D gene (6 bases). The CDR3 runs 13 residues. CDR1 is MDHEN, CDR2 SYDVKM, per germline. The V gene lost 7 bases and the J gene lost 7 bases, with 16 bases spanning the gap. CDR3 DNA: TGTGCCAGCACCAAACTAGCCCCGGGGACCCAGTACTTC. Translated: CASTKLAPGTQYF.